This is a list of T cell receptor beta chains from one sample in a study of beta chain features in type 1 diabetes. Assay: immunoSEQ multiplex PCR; the TCRdb copy retains only in-frame clones and omits some. The sample has about 300,000 clones; roughly 8% are singletons. Source material: central memory CD4+ T cells from blood. The origin of the receptors is a woman in her late teens or twenties in good health. Both conserved end residues are part of each CDR3. Each record gives: J gene, D gene, V gene, CDR3 length, clone size, CDR3 protein, CDR3 DNA. D genes are given only for firm matches. Clone size, where shown, is once, few, many, or a class for clones that have expanded.

J gene: TRBJ1-1
D gene: .
V gene: TRBV28
CDR3 length: 13
clone size: many
CDR3 protein: CASRPGLRAEAFF
CDR3 DNA: TGTGCCAGCAGGCCAGGGTTAAGGGCTGAAGCTTTCTTT

J gene: TRBJ2-3
D gene: .
V gene: TRBV19
CDR3 length: 14
clone size: .
CDR3 protein: CASSIGRSTDTQYF
CDR3 DNA: TGTGCCAGTAGTATTGGGCGGAGCACAGATACGCAGTATTTT

J gene: TRBJ2-1
D gene: TRBD1
V gene: TRBV13
CDR3 length: 13
clone size: many
CDR3 protein: CASSQTGFNEQFF
CDR3 DNA: TGTGCCAGCAGCCAGACAGGGTTCAATGAGCAGTTCTTC

J gene: TRBJ1-1
D gene: .
V gene: TRBV7-3
CDR3 length: 15
clone size: .
CDR3 protein: CASSPSGGKNTEAFF
CDR3 DNA: TGTGCCAGCAGTCCGTCGGGCGGAAAGAACACTGAAGCTTTCTTT

J gene: TRBJ1-4
D gene: TRBD1
V gene: TRBV29-1
CDR3 length: 12
clone size: few
CDR3 protein: CSAGQTNEKLFF
CDR3 DNA: TGCAGCGCGGGACAGACTAATGAAAAACTGTTTTTT

J gene: TRBJ1-2
D gene: TRBD1
V gene: TRBV6-5
CDR3 length: 12
clone size: .
CDR3 protein: CASRGTGTGYTF
CDR3 DNA: TGTGCCAGCAGAGGGACAGGGACTGGCTACACCTTC

J gene: TRBJ2-1
D gene: .
V gene: TRBV7-9
CDR3 length: 17
clone size: .
CDR3 protein: CASSLSLSGIPYNEQFF
CDR3 DNA: TGTGCCAGCAGCTTAAGCTTGAGCGGAATCCCCTACAATGAGCAGTTCTTC

J gene: TRBJ1-1
D gene: .
V gene: TRBV30
CDR3 length: 13
clone size: few
CDR3 protein: CAFEIGYGSEAFF
CDR3 DNA: TGTGCCTTCGAAATCGGGTATGGGTCTGAAGCTTTCTTT

J gene: TRBJ1-1
D gene: .
V gene: TRBV9
CDR3 length: 14
clone size: .
CDR3 protein: CASSPTVGAQSGFF
CDR3 DNA: TGTGCCAGCAGTCCCACGGTAGGGGCCCAATCGGGTTTCTTT

J gene: TRBJ2-3
D gene: .
V gene: TRBV7-2
CDR3 length: 14
clone size: few
CDR3 protein: CASSPGTITDTQYF
CDR3 DNA: TGTGCCAGCAGCCCGGGGACCATCACAGATACGCAGTATTTT

J gene: TRBJ2-7
D gene: .
V gene: TRBV5-4
CDR3 length: 15
clone size: .
CDR3 protein: CASSLGTAGSYEQYF
CDR3 DNA: TGTGCCAGCAGCTTGGGGACCGCAGGCTCCTACGAGCAGTACTTC

J gene: TRBJ2-3
D gene: .
V gene: TRBV9
CDR3 length: 14
clone size: .
CDR3 protein: CASSVAPSADTQYF
CDR3 DNA: TGTGCCAGCAGCGTAGCACCCTCCGCAGATACGCAGTATTTT

J gene: TRBJ2-3
D gene: .
V gene: TRBV29-1
CDR3 length: 13
clone size: .
CDR3 protein: CSVEITRTDTQYF
CDR3 DNA: TGCAGCGTTGAAATCACGAGAACAGATACGCAGTATTTT

J gene: TRBJ2-6
D gene: .
V gene: TRBV7-8
CDR3 length: 17
clone size: .
CDR3 protein: CASSLVGGSSGANVLTF
CDR3 DNA: TGTGCCAGCAGCTTAGTCGGGGGAAGCTCTGGGGCCAACGTCCTGACTTTC

J gene: TRBJ2-3
D gene: .
V gene: TRBV7-2
CDR3 length: 16
clone size: .
CDR3 protein: CASSLEAGRNTDTQYF
CDR3 DNA: TGTGCCAGCAGCTTAGAGGCGGGGAGGAACACAGATACGCAGTATTTT

J gene: TRBJ2-5
D gene: .
V gene: TRBV28
CDR3 length: 12
clone size: many
CDR3 protein: CASQGSEETQYF
CDR3 DNA: TGTGCCAGCCAAGGGTCCGAAGAGACCCAGTACTTC

J gene: TRBJ1-1
D gene: .
V gene: TRBV5-4
CDR3 length: 12
clone size: .
CDR3 protein: CASSLDKGEAFF
CDR3 DNA: TGTGCCAGCAGCTTAGACAAGGGAGAAGCTTTCTTT

J gene: TRBJ2-1
D gene: .
V gene: TRBV10-3
CDR3 length: 16
clone size: many
CDR3 protein: CAIASLIGPSYNEQFF
CDR3 DNA: TGTGCCATCGCGAGTTTAATCGGGCCTTCCTACAATGAGCAGTTCTTC

J gene: TRBJ2-7
D gene: .
V gene: TRBV6-6
CDR3 length: 11
clone size: few
CDR3 protein: CASSYQYEQYF
CDR3 DNA: TGTGCCAGCAGTTATCAGTACGAGCAGTACTTC

J gene: TRBJ2-7
D gene: TRBD2
V gene: TRBV4-3
CDR3 length: 16
clone size: .
CDR3 protein: CASSQDWASGLSEQYF
CDR3 DNA: TGCGCCAGCAGCCAAGATTGGGCTAGCGGGCTCAGCGAGCAGTACTTC

J gene: TRBJ2-1
D gene: .
V gene: TRBV5-4
CDR3 length: 14
clone size: few
CDR3 protein: CASRVRSSYNEQFF
CDR3 DNA: TGTGCCAGCAGGGTTAGATCCTCCTACAATGAGCAGTTCTTC

J gene: TRBJ2-7
D gene: .
V gene: TRBV2
CDR3 length: 15
clone size: few
CDR3 protein: CASSVTRTGAYEQYF
CDR3 DNA: TGTGCCAGCAGTGTTACCCGAACGGGGGCTTACGAGCAGTACTTC

J gene: TRBJ2-1
D gene: TRBD2
V gene: TRBV7-3
CDR3 length: 14
clone size: few
CDR3 protein: CASSFGREANEQFF
CDR3 DNA: TGTGCCAGCAGCTTCGGGCGGGAGGCTAATGAGCAGTTCTTC

J gene: TRBJ2-6
D gene: TRBD1
V gene: TRBV18
CDR3 length: 18
clone size: few
CDR3 protein: CASSPSRGHGSGANVLTF
CDR3 DNA: TGTGCCAGCTCACCATCCAGGGGGCACGGCTCTGGGGCCAACGTCCTGACTTTC

J gene: TRBJ1-5
D gene: .
V gene: TRBV2
CDR3 length: 15
clone size: few
CDR3 protein: CASSSAGTPGEPQHF
CDR3 DNA: TGTGCCAGCAGTAGCGCGGGGACCCCGGGGGAACCCCAGCATTTT

J gene: TRBJ2-1
D gene: TRBD2
V gene: TRBV28
CDR3 length: 17
clone size: medium-sized
CDR3 protein: CASRSEEGLAGDHEQFF
CDR3 DNA: TGTGCCAGCAGATCCGAAGAGGGGCTAGCGGGGGATCATGAGCAGTTCTTC

J gene: TRBJ2-1
D gene: TRBD2
V gene: TRBV7-2
CDR3 length: 15
clone size: few
CDR3 protein: CASSLRLAGEGEQFF
CDR3 DNA: TGTGCCAGCAGCCTCCGACTAGCGGGAGAAGGTGAGCAGTTCTTC

J gene: TRBJ2-3
D gene: TRBD1
V gene: TRBV6-6
CDR3 length: 16
clone size: few
CDR3 protein: CASSFRQTGWADTQYF
CDR3 DNA: TGTGCCAGCAGTTTCAGACAGACAGGGTGGGCAGATACGCAGTATTTT

J gene: TRBJ2-3
D gene: .
V gene: TRBV23-1
CDR3 length: 15
clone size: many
CDR3 protein: CASSHLLDFTDTQYF
CDR3 DNA: TGCGCCAGCAGTCATTTGCTTGATTTCACAGATACGCAGTATTTT

J gene: TRBJ2-3
D gene: TRBD2
V gene: TRBV19
CDR3 length: 15
clone size: .
CDR3 protein: CATTSSSRGGDTQYF
CDR3 DNA: TGTGCCACCACCTCGTCGTCGCGGGGGGGAGATACGCAGTATTTT

J gene: TRBJ2-3
D gene: .
V gene: TRBV15
CDR3 length: 12
clone size: few
CDR3 protein: CATSSSRDTQYF
CDR3 DNA: TGTGCCACCAGCAGCTCCCGGGATACGCAGTATTTT

J gene: TRBJ1-3
D gene: TRBD1
V gene: TRBV10-3
CDR3 length: 16
clone size: few
CDR3 protein: CAISDPGQAAGNTIYF
CDR3 DNA: TGTGCCATCAGTGACCCGGGACAGGCGGCTGGAAACACCATATATTTT

J gene: TRBJ2-3
D gene: .
V gene: TRBV18
CDR3 length: 13
clone size: few
CDR3 protein: CASSPSGGGPRYF
CDR3 DNA: TGTGCCAGCTCACCCTCCGGTGGCGGCCCTAGGTATTTT

J gene: TRBJ2-5
D gene: TRBD2
V gene: TRBV5-1
CDR3 length: 18
clone size: .
CDR3 protein: CASSYKTGLAFPRETQYF
CDR3 DNA: TGCGCCAGCAGCTATAAAACGGGACTAGCGTTCCCAAGAGAGACCCAGTACTTC

J gene: TRBJ1-1
D gene: .
V gene: TRBV29-1
CDR3 length: 11
clone size: few
CDR3 protein: CSVSRSTEAFF
CDR3 DNA: TGCAGCGTATCGCGAAGCACTGAAGCTTTCTTT

J gene: TRBJ1-2
D gene: TRBD1
V gene: TRBV28
CDR3 length: 13
clone size: few
CDR3 protein: CASVQGSNYGYTF
CDR3 DNA: TGTGCCAGTGTACAGGGGTCGAACTATGGCTACACCTTC

J gene: TRBJ1-1
D gene: TRBD1
V gene: TRBV18
CDR3 length: 14
clone size: few
CDR3 protein: CASSLWDSLRGAFF
CDR3 DNA: TGTGCCAGCTCACTTTGGGACAGCCTTCGGGGGGCTTTCTTT

J gene: TRBJ2-2
D gene: TRBD2
V gene: TRBV19
CDR3 length: 14
clone size: few
CDR3 protein: CASSGLASAGELFF
CDR3 DNA: TGTGCCAGTTCGGGACTAGCGAGCGCCGGGGAGCTGTTTTTT

J gene: TRBJ1-1
D gene: .
V gene: TRBV10-2
CDR3 length: 13
clone size: .
CDR3 protein: CASSESAQREAFF
CDR3 DNA: TGCGCCAGCAGTGAGTCGGCCCAGAGGGAAGCTTTCTTT

J gene: TRBJ1-2
D gene: .
V gene: TRBV5-6
CDR3 length: 16
clone size: few
CDR3 protein: CASSPGDSRQSAGYTF
CDR3 DNA: TGTGCCAGCAGCCCGGGCGATTCCCGACAGTCGGCTGGCTACACCTTC

J gene: TRBJ1-1
D gene: .
V gene: TRBV7-2
CDR3 length: 12
clone size: .
CDR3 protein: CASSFTGLEAFF
CDR3 DNA: TGTGCCAGCAGCTTCACAGGGCTTGAAGCTTTCTTT

J gene: TRBJ1-2
D gene: .
V gene: TRBV5-6
CDR3 length: 13
clone size: few
CDR3 protein: CASSLDRDYGYTF
CDR3 DNA: TGTGCCAGCAGCTTGGACAGGGACTATGGCTACACCTTC

J gene: TRBJ1-5
D gene: .
V gene: TRBV10-3
CDR3 length: 14
clone size: few
CDR3 protein: CAIKGTKGNQPQHF
CDR3 DNA: TGTGCCATCAAGGGGACAAAAGGCAATCAGCCCCAGCATTTT

J gene: TRBJ2-1
D gene: TRBD2
V gene: TRBV9
CDR3 length: 14
clone size: .
CDR3 protein: CASSGAGVYNEQFF
CDR3 DNA: TGTGCCAGCAGCGGAGCGGGGGTTTACAATGAGCAGTTCTTC

J gene: TRBJ2-5
D gene: TRBD2
V gene: TRBV7-9
CDR3 length: 15
clone size: few
CDR3 protein: CASSWGASGKETQYF
CDR3 DNA: TGTGCCAGCAGCTGGGGAGCTAGCGGGAAAGAGACCCAGTACTTC

J gene: TRBJ2-3
D gene: .
V gene: TRBV5-1
CDR3 length: 12
clone size: many
CDR3 protein: CASSPGADTQYF
CDR3 DNA: TGCGCCAGCAGTCCAGGGGCAGATACGCAGTATTTT

J gene: TRBJ1-6
D gene: .
V gene: TRBV28
CDR3 length: 15
clone size: .
CDR3 protein: CASSPVGTYNSPLHF
CDR3 DNA: TGTGCCAGCAGTCCTGTGGGGACCTATAATTCACCCCTCCACTTT

J gene: TRBJ1-4
D gene: .
V gene: TRBV4-3
CDR3 length: 16
clone size: few
CDR3 protein: CASSRTWGPTNEKLFF
CDR3 DNA: TGCGCCAGCAGCCGAACCTGGGGCCCAACTAATGAAAAACTGTTTTTT